One sample yielded the 8 T cell receptor beta chains listed below, sequenced in a study of T-cell memory formation after mild COVID-19 (dated by TCRdb to 2020 to 2023). Library preparation used 5' RACE. TCRdb shows the sequencer as Illumina NovaSeq 6000. TCRdb took the public reads, trimmed them with fastp at Q25, ran MiXCR for clone calling and kept in-frame beta chains. Every entry covers one CDR3 protein and lists the most common genes and DNA from its rows. The sample yields 190,000 or so distinct CDR3 sequences; 27% were counted once. Of the sample, about an eighth falls within the top ten clones. The sample taken for sequencing was PBMCs or a T cell subset sorted from them (not recorded which). These receptors came from an adult woman who had mild COVID-19 (a few samples of this study predate the infection). The sample titles of this study are shuffled in the database, so cell type and time point are left out; the donor was told from shared clones.

V is TRBV18 and J is TRBJ2-1, with D maybe TRBD1 (6 bases). CDR3 length: 14 amino acids. Trimming shortened V by 4 bases and J by 6 bases, and 13 bases separated the two germline ends. CDR1 and CDR2 (germline): KGHSH, LQKENI. As DNA, the CDR3 is TGTGCCAGCTCACTGGGGGCCCCGGGCAATGAGCAGTTCTTC. Amino acids: CASSLGAPGNEQFF.

The rearrangement joins TRBV30 to TRBJ2-1; 7 nucleotides align to TRBD2. Germline V gives CDR1 GTSNPN, CDR2 SVGIG (reference sequence). The CDR3 totals 15 residues. The ends lost 0 bases at V and 3 bases at J; junction bases unmatched: 5. DNA for the CDR3: TGTGCCTGGAGTGTGGTAGCGGGTGACTACAATGAGCAGTTCTTC. Protein product: CAWSVVAGDYNEQFF.

This clonotype came up a few times. This chain joins TRBV7-6 and TRBJ2-6, with D perhaps matching TRBD1 (6 bases). The germline V and J ends were trimmed by 8 bases and 0 bases, with 14 bases remaining between them. Germline V CDR1 and CDR2: SGHVS, FNYEAQ. The CDR3 loop spans 16 amino acids. The CDR3 sequence: CASYQGQSSGANVLTF. Here the CDR3 DNA reads TGTGCCAGCTACCAGGGGCAAAGCTCTGGGGCCAACGTCCTGACTTTC.

Remarks on this clonotype: A read error may account for a junction end that differs from germline. The rearrangement joins TRBV18 to TRBJ1-1; D gene uncertain. Germline CDR1 is KGHSH and CDR2 is LQKENI. The CDR3 loop spans 18 amino acids. The CDR3 region is CASSPRGSKETSGSRLTF. The CDR3 nucleotides are TGTGCCAGCTCACCACGCGGTAGTAAGGAAACCAGTGGCTCTAGGTTGACCTTT.

As for this clonotype: The germline gene is not matched at one end of the junction; a read error may be the cause. The CDR3 loop reads CAFSGNREFNYGYTF. In DNA form, the CDR3 reads TGTGCCTTCAGTGGCAACAGGGAGTTTAACTATGGCTACACCTTC. The genes are TRBV10-3 and TRBJ1-2; D possibly corresponds to TRBD1 (6 bases). Per germline, CDR1 ENHRY and CDR2 SYGVKD. CDR3 size: 15 residues.

The table lists this clonotype with a few counts. The chain links TRBV7-6 to TRBJ2-5; no firm D call. Germline-derived CDR1 and CDR2 are SGHVS and FNYEAQ. CDR3 length: 12 residues. V was pared by 5 bases and J by 5 bases, with 9 bases between. CDR3 sequence reads: CASSVGYETQYF. The CDR3 coding sequence is TGTGCCAGCAGCGTGGGGTATGAGACCCAGTACTTC.

The chain couples TRBV12-3 or TRBV12-4 to TRBJ2-5; a weak D match, TRBD1 (6 bases). The CDR3 extends over 15 amino acids. Trimming removed 4 bases at V and 2 bases at J, with 14 bases between. The CDR3 sequence is CASSSSETGQETQYF. CDR3 DNA: TGTGCCAGCAGTTCCTCCGAGACAGGACAAGAGACCCAGTACTTC.

The chain couples TRBV4-1 to TRBJ2-5; D may be TRBD1 (6 bases). The ends were cut back, 4 bases at V and 1 base at J, with 13 bases in the middle. Germline values: CDR1 MGHRA, CDR2 YSYEKL. The CDR3 extends over 15 amino acids. The CDR3 protein is CASSRIYRVQETQYF. CDR3 nucleotide sequence: TGCGCCAGCAGCCGGATTTACAGGGTCCAAGAGACCCAGTACTTC.